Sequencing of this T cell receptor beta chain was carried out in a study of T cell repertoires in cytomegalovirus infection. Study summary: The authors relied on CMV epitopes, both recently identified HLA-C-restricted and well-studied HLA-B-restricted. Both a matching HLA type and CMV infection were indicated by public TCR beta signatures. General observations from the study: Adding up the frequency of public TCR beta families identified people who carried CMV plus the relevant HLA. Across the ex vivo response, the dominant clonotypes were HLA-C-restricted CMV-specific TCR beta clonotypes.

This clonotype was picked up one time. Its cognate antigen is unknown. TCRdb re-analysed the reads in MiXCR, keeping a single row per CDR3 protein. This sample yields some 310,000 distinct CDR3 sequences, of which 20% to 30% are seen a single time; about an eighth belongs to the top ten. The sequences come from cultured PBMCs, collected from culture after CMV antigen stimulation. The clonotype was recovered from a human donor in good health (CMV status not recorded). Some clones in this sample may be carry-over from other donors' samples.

The CDR3 DNA follows: TGTGCCAGCGAGGGAGGGGGGCGGAATGAGCAGTTCTTC. Encoded protein: CASEGGGRNEQFF. The chain employs TRBV6-1 and TRBJ2-1; weak D call: TRBD2 (7 bases). The germline V and J ends were trimmed by 8 bases and 7 bases, with 15 bases remaining between them. Per the germline V gene, CDR1 is MNHNS and CDR2 is SASEGT. This CDR3 comprises 13 residues.